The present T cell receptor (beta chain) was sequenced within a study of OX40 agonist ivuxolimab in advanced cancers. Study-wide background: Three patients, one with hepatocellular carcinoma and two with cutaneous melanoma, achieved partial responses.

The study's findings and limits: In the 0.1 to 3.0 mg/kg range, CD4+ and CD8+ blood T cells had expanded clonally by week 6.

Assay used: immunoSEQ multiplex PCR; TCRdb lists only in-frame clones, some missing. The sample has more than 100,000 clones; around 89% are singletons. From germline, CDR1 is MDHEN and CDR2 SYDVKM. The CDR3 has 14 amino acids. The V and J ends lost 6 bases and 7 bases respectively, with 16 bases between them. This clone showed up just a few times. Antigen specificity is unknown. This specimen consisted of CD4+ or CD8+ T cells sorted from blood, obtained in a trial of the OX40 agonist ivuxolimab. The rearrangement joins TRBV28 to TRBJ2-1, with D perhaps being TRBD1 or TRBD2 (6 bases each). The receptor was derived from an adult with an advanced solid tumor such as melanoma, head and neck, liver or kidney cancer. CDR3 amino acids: CASRLEGGTNEQFF. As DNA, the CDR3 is TGTGCCAGCAGGCTAGAAGGGGGGACTAATGAGCAGTTCTTC.